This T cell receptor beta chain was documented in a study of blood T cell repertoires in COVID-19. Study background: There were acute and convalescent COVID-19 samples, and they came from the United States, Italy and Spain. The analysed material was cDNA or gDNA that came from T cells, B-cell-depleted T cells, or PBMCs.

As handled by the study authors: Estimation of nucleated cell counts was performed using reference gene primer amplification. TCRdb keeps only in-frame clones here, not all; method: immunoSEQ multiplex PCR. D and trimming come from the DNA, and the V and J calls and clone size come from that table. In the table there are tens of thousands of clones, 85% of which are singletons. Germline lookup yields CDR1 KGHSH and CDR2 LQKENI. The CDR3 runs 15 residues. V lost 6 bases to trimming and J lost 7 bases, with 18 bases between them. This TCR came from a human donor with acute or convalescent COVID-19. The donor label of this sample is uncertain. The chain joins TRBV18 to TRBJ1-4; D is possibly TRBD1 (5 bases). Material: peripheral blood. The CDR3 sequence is CASSLGRGGGEKLFF. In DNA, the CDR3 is TGTGCCAGCTCCCTCGGGAGGGGAGGAGGTGAAAAACTGTTTTTT.